One and the same sample provided the 12 T cell receptor beta chains below, sequenced in a study of blood T cells in healthy people across ages. A sample-barcoded 5' primer and a J-beta primer mix were used in a second PCR of about 7 to 11 cycles. TCRdb analysed the 5' RACE reads with MiXCR anew, one entry per CDR3 protein. The sample contains about 2 million distinct CDR3 sequences, just under 50% of which appear only once. The source material was blood. These receptors all come from a woman in her 40s in good health.

This clonotype was seen more than once but under ten times. The genes are TRBV7-2 and TRBJ1-6; 7 bases agree with TRBD1. Looked up from germline, CDR1 is SGHTA and CDR2 is FQGNSA. V was clipped by 1 base and J by 3 bases; unmatched bases: 6. The CDR3 consists of 17 residues. The CDR3 coding sequence is TGTGCCAGCAGCTTAGTGGGGGACAGCCGCTATAATTCACCCCTCCACTTT. Translated: CASSLVGDSRYNSPLHF.

J is TRBJ2-3 and V is TRBV4-1; D gene uncertain. Germline V gene sequence: CDR1 MGHRA, CDR2 YSYEKL. V was trimmed by 1 base and J by 2 bases, leaving 7 bases between them. The CDR3 runs 14 residues. The CDR3: CASSQAGDTDTQYF. CDR3 DNA sequence: TGCGCCAGCAGCCAAGCAGGTGACACAGATACGCAGTATTTT.

The chain is built from TRBV27 and TRBJ2-5; D is uncertain. The length of the CDR3 is 15 residues. The V end lost 4 bases, the J end lost 7 bases, and 19 bases lay between the germline ends. From germline, CDR1 is MNHEY and CDR2 SMNVEV (reference sequence). The CDR3 spells CASSSKTPSVRTQYF. The CDR3 DNA sequence: TGTGCCAGCAGTTCGAAGACCCCCTCTGTTAGGACCCAGTACTTC.

The chain recombines TRBV6-5 with TRBJ1-5, with D maybe TRBD1 (6 bases). Germline V lookup: CDR1 MNHEY, CDR2 SVGAGI. Trimming removed 5 bases at V and 7 bases at J, with 12 bases between. The CDR3 contains 13 residues. CDR3 protein: CASSLDRMQPQHF. CDR3 coding DNA: TGTGCCAGCAGTCTAGACAGGATGCAGCCCCAGCATTTT.

The chain joins TRBV9 to TRBJ2-1, with D unclear. The last part of the DNA fits TRBJ2-7 better; the J call may be wrong. The length of the CDR3 is 14 residues. In germline, CDR1 is SGDLS, CDR2 YYNGEE. CDR3 region: CASSPRSAYNEQYF. DNA for the CDR3: TGTGCCAGCAGCCCCAGATCCGCCTACAATGAGCAGTACTTC.

In regard to this clonotype: Sequence at one end of the junction differs from germline and may be a read error. The chain has TRBV12-3 or TRBV12-4 and TRBJ2-3; D is perhaps TRBD2 (5 bases). This CDR3 is built from 13 residues. CDR3 DNA sequence: TGTGCCAGCAGTCACCCAGTCCGGGATACGCGGTATTTT. Protein sequence: CASSHPVRDTRYF.

The chain has TRBV7-2 and TRBJ2-7; TRBD1 matches at 11 bases. V was pared by 4 bases and J by 12 bases, with 8 bases of the junction left unmatched. In germline, CDR1 is SGHTA, CDR2 FQGNSA. This CDR3 spans 13 amino acids. CDR3 nucleotide sequence: TGTGCCAGCAGCTCCAGCTCCGGGACAGGGGGGTACTTC. Its translation is CASSSSSGTGGYF.

The rearrangement links TRBV27 to TRBJ2-1; possibly TRBD1 for D (6 bases). The CDR3 totals 16 residues. V was pared by 6 bases and J by 8 bases, with 23 bases between. Germline CDR1 MNHEY, CDR2 SMNVEV (reference sequence). CDR3 sequence reads: CASSSSLFTPGDEQFF. The CDR3 DNA is TGTGCCAGCAGCTCATCCCTATTCACCCCAGGGGATGAGCAGTTCTTC.

The chain recombines TRBV19 with TRBJ2-7; either TRBD1 or TRBD2 may fit D (6 bases each). V lost 1 base and J lost 0, with 19 bases in between. Germline values: CDR1 LNHDA, CDR2 SQIVND (reference sequence). This CDR3 is 18 amino acids long. Here the CDR3 reads CASSIVGIRGAASYEQYF. The CDR3 DNA reads TGTGCCAGTAGTATAGTGGGAATAAGGGGGGCCGCCTCCTACGAGCAGTACTTC.

The V and J genes are TRBV27 and TRBJ2-7; tentatively, D is TRBD1 (5 bases). Germline V gives CDR1 MNHEY, CDR2 SMNVEV (reference sequence). Trimming took 5 bases from V and 0 from J, leaving 14 bases between them. This CDR3 contains 15 residues. CDR3 DNA: TGTGCCAGCAGTCAACGACAGACCCTCTCCTACGAGCAGTACTTC. This sequence encodes CASSQRQTLSYEQYF.

The chain is built from TRBV7-2 and TRBJ1-1; maybe TRBD1 (5 bases). V shed 4 bases and J shed 2 bases, with 11 bases lying between them. Per the germline V gene, CDR1 is SGHTA and CDR2 is FQGNSA. This CDR3 comprises 14 residues. CDR3 DNA sequence: TGTGCCAGCAGCTCCCCCCGGACAAACACTGAAGCTTTCTTT. Its protein is CASSSPRTNTEAFF.

The CDR3 sequence: CASSLALAGELQETQYF. Here the CDR3 DNA reads TGCGCCAGCAGCTTGGCTCTAGCGGGGGAACTCCAAGAGACCCAGTACTTC. The chain links TRBV5-1 to TRBJ2-5, with 10 bases aligning to TRBD2. V shed 0 bases and J 1 base; nucleotides not matched to a gene: 6. CDR3 length: 17 amino acids. Germline V gives CDR1 SGHRS, CDR2 YFSETQ.